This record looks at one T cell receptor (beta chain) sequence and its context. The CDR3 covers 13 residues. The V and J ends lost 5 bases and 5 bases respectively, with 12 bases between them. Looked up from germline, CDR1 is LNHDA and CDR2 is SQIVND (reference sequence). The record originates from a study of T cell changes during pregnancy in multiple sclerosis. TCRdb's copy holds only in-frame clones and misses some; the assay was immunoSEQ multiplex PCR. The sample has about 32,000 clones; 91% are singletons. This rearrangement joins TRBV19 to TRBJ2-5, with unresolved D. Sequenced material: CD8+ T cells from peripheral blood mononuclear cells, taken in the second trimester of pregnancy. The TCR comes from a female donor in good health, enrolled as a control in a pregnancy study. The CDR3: CASSVFLTETQYF. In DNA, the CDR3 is TGTGCCAGTAGTGTGTTCCTAACGGAGACCCAGTACTTC.